Given below is one T cell receptor (beta chain) in context. What it recognizes is unknown. CDR3 length: 15 residues. Germline-derived CDR1 and CDR2 are ENHRY and SYGVKD. The V end was cut by 3 bases, the J end by 3 bases, with 15 bases between. Generated by immunoSEQ multiplex PCR, the TCRdb table keeps only in-frame clones and is missing some. The sample records fewer than 850,000 clones, 90% to 97% being singletons. The data originate from a study of shared clonotypes between healthy human individuals. Study context: The cohort had a couple of women and a few men, ages 18 to 49. Study outcomes and limitations: Limitation of the genetic and exposure-history diversity represented came from the few donors. The four-donor shared clonotypes exceeded non-shared clonotypes in generation probability, with non-shared ones scoring lower.

Naive CD8 cells were CD45RO-negative, positively selected for CCR7, excluding terminally differentiated effector memory CD45RA+ cells. The chain links TRBV10-3 to TRBJ2-7; D tentatively fits TRBD1 or TRBD2 (5 bases each). Sequencing was performed on naive CD8+ T cells sorted from blood. This clonotype originated in a young man in good health. The DNA for the CDR3 is TGTGCCATCAGTGATCTAGAGGGGATGAGCTACGAGCAGTACTTC. It codes for CAISDLEGMSYEQYF.